This record looks at one T cell receptor beta chain sequence and its context. This clonotype turned up a few times. Its antigen specificity is not known. Per-nucleotide qualities are absent, and no much larger clonotype sits a single base away. The study was a case-control design nested within a healthcare worker cohort in London, UK, with weekly nasopharyngeal swab PCR tests and blood sampling. Healthcare workers were recruited between 23 and 31 March 2020, during the week of the UK lockdown, and were followed weekly for up to about 15 weeks. This sample was included in a study of early T cells in non-severe SARS-CoV-2 infection (dated by TCRdb to about 2021). Notes on the research overall: Bulk RNA from unsorted whole blood was used for TCR sequencing, so alpha and beta chains could not be paired.

The study at large found these results: VDJdb matching was skewed toward anti-spike CD8 responses, so virus-specific expansions were likely underestimated and private and CD4 specificities were missed.

V gives up 4 bases and J gives up 0 bases, and the segment between their germline ends measures 7 bases. From the germline V gene, CDR1 is LGHNT and CDR2 is FRNRAP. From the cysteine up to the phenylalanine, the CDR3 has a length of 13 residues. CDR3 DNA is the only sequence kept; it has 39 bases, read in frame from the first base. Library creation used 5' RACE. TCRdb names NextSeq 500 as the instrument used. The TCR library protocol attached unique molecular identifiers to individual cDNA molecules to correct for sequencing error and PCR bias. TCR alpha and beta chains were both sequenced, and the abundances of alpha and beta sequences in each sample were closely correlated with each other. The original methods were these. V gene, J gene and CDR3 annotation of TCR sequences was performed with Decombinator V4. Expanded TCRs were defined as changing significantly between any two time points under a Poisson model with p below 0.0001. TCR abundances were normalised to the total number of TCRs sequenced per sample and expressed as counts per million. MAIT TCRs were defined by TRAV1-2 paired with TRAJ12, TRAJ20 or TRAJ33, and iNKT TCRs by TRAV10 paired with TRAJ18. A search of VDJdb, accessed on 1 November 2021, was run for TCRs annotated to CMV, EBV and SARS-CoV-2, with TCRs annotated for multiple antigens excluded. The public reads were run again by TCRdb, first through fastp at Q25 and then through MiXCR, and only productive beta chains were kept. Rows with one shared CDR3 protein collapse into an entry with the most common genes and DNA. TCRdb, not the authors, supplied the V and J calls. The sample data list tens of thousands of distinct CDR3 sequences, and about 9% of these were observed just once. Jointly, the top ten make up about 6% of the sample.

The chain couples TRBV12-5 to TRBJ2-7; the D gene is possibly TRBD1, with 6 bases matching. The specimen was whole blood. This clonotype originated in an adult who was a healthcare worker with PCR-confirmed SARS-CoV-2 infection or an uninfected control (not recorded which). The sequence in DNA is TGTGCTAGTGGTTCAGGGGCCTCCTACGAGCAGTACTTC. Translated, it gives CASGSGASYEQYF.